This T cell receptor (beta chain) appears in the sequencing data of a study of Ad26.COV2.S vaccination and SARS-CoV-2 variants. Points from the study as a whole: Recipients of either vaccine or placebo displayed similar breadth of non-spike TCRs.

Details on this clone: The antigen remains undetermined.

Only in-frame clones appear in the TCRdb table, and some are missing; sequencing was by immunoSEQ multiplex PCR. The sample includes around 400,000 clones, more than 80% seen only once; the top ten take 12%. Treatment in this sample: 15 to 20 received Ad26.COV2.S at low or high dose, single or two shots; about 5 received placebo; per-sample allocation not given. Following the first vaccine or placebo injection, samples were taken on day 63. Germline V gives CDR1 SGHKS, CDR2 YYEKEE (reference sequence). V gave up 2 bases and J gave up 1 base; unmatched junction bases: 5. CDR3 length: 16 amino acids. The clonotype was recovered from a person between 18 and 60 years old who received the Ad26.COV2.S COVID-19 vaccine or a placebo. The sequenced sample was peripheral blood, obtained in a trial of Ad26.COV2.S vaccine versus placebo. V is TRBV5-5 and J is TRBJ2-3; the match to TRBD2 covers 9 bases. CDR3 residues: CASSLLAGLGTDTQYF. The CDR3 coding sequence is TGTGCCAGCAGCTTACTAGCGGGCTTGGGCACAGATACGCAGTATTTT. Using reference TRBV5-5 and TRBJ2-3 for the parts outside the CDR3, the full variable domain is DAGVTQSPTHLIKTRGQQVTLRCSPISGHKSVSWYQQVLGQGPQFIFQYYEKEERGRGNFPDRFSARQFPNYSSELNVNALLLGDSALYLCASSLLAGLGTDTQYFGPGTRLTVL.